This T cell receptor beta chain was sequenced for a study of naive and memory T cell subsets. Ligated cDNA underwent four rounds of PCR with nested alpha and beta constant region primers and SP2. TCRdb re-derived calls from the UMI-ligation and nested PCR reads in MiXCR, one entry per CDR3 protein. The table records over 20,000 distinct CDR3 sequences, about 5.2% of them present only once. The library had UMIs added by 3' ligation of an oligonucleotide to TCR cDNA. The CDR3 length is 12 residues. V dropped 10 bases and J dropped 3; count of bases not matched to a gene: 4. Germline V CDR1 and CDR2: MDHEN, SYDVKM. This clonotype came up a few times.

The clonotype was recovered from an adult in good health. V gene TRBV28 combines with J gene TRBJ1-2, with TRBD1 matching 8 bases. The sequencing input was blood. CDR3 coding DNA: TGTGCCAACAGGGGGGGGGACTATGGCTACACCTTC. Protein: CANRGGDYGYTF.